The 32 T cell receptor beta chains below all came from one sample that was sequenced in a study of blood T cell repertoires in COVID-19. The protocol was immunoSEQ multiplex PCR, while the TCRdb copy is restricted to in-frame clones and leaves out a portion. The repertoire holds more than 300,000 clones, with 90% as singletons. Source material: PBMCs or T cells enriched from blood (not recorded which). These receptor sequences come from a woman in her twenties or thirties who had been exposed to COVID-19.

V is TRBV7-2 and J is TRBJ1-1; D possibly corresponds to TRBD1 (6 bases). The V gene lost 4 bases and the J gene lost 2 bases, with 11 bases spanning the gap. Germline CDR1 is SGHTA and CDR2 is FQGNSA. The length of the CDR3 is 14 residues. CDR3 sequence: CASSSQGRNTEAFF. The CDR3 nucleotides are TGTGCCAGCAGCTCCCAGGGGCGCAACACTGAAGCTTTCTTT.

DNA of the CDR3: TGTGCCAGTAGTGGGGGCAGGGGATACACTGAAGCTTTCTTT. Translating gives CASSGGRGYTEAFF. This chain uses TRBV19 with TRBJ1-1; possibly TRBD1 for D (6 bases). There are 14 residues in the CDR3. Germline V lookup: CDR1 LNHDA, CDR2 SQIVND (reference sequence). Deletions cut 5 bases from V and 3 bases from J, with 13 bases between.

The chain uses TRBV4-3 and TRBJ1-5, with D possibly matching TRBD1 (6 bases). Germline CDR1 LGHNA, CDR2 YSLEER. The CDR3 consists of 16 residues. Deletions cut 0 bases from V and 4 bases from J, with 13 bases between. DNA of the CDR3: TGCGCCAGCAGCCAAGAAATCAGGGGTTGGAATCAGCCCCAGCATTTT. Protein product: CASSQEIRGWNQPQHF.

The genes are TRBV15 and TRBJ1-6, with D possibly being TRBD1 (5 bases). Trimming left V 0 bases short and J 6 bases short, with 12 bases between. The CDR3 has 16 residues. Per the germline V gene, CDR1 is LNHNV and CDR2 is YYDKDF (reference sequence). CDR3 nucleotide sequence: TGTGCCACCAGCAGAGATCGACAGTCACTTAATTCACCCCTCCACTTT. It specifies CATSRDRQSLNSPLHF.

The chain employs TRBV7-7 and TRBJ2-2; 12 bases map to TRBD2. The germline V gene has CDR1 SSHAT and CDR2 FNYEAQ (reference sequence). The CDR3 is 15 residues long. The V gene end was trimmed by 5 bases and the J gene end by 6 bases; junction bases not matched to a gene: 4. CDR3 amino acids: CASSPSGGASGELFF. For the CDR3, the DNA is TGTGCCAGCAGCCCTAGCGGGGGGGCCTCCGGGGAGCTGTTTTTT.

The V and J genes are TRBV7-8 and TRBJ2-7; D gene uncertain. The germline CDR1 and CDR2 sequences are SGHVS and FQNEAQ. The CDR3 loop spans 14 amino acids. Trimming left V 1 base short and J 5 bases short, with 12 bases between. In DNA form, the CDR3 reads TGTGCCAGCAGCTTAGTGCCTCAAGCCGACGAGCAGTACTTC. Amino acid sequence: CASSLVPQADEQYF.

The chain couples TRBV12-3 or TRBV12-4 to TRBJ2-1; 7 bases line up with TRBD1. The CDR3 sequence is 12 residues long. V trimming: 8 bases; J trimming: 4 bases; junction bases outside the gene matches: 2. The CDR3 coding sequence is TGTGCCAGCGGGACAGTTTACAATGAGCAGTTCTTC. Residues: CASGTVYNEQFF.

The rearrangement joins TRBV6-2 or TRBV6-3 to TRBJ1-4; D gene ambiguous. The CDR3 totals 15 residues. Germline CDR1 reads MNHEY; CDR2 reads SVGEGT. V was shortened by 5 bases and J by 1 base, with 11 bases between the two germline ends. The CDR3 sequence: CASSPRHRTNEKLFF. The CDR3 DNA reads TGTGCCAGCAGTCCAAGGCACAGAACTAATGAAAAACTGTTTTTT.

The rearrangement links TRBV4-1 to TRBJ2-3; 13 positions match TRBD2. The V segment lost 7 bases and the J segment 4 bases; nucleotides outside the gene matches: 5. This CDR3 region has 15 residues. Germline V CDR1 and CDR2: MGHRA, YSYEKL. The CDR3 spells CASNKLAGGPDTQYF. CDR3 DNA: TGCGCCAGCAACAAACTAGCGGGGGGGCCAGATACGCAGTATTTT.

This chain's CDR3 is CASSPSGGSGANVLTF. Written as DNA, the CDR3 is TGTGCCAGCTCACCGTCAGGGGGCTCTGGGGCCAACGTCCTGACTTTC. The chain has TRBV18 and TRBJ2-6, with 7 bases lining up with TRBD1. With 3 bases clipped from V and 0 bases from J, the junction kept 2 bases outside the gene matches. Germline CDR1 reads KGHSH; CDR2 reads LQKENI. This CDR3 region has 16 residues. Combining the CDR3 with reference TRBV18 and TRBJ2-6 gives the whole variable domain NAGVMQNPRHLVRRRGQEARLRCSPMKGHSHVYWYRQLPEEGLKFMVYLQKENIIDESGMPKERFSAEFPKEGPSILRIQQVVRGDSAAYFCASSPSGGSGANVLTFGAGSRLTVL.

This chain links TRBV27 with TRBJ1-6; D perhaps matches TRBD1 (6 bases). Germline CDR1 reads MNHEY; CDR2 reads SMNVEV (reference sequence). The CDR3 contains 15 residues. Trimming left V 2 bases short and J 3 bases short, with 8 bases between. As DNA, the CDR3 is TGTGCCAGCAGTTTAGGGGGCGACTATAATTCACCCCTCCACTTT. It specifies CASSLGGDYNSPLHF.

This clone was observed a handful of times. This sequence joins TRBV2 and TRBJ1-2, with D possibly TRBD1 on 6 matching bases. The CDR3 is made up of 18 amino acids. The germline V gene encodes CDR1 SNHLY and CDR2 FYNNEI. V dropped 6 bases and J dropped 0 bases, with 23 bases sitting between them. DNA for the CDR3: TGTGCCAGCAGGAATACAGGGTCCAACCGAATCTCTAACTATGGCTACACCTTC. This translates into CASRNTGSNRISNYGYTF.

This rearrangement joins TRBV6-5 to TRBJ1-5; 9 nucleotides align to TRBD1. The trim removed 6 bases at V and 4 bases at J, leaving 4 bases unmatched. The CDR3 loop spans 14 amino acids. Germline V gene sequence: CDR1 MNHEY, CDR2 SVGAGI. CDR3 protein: CASSPDRGNQPQHF. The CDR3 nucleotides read TGTGCCAGCAGCCCGGACAGGGGAAATCAGCCCCAGCATTTT.

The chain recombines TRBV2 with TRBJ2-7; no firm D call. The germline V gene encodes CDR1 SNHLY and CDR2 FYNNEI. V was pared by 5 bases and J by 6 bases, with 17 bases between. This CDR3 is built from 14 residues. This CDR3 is CASSPRRSGPEQYF. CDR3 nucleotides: TGTGCCAGCAGTCCCCGTAGAAGTGGGCCCGAGCAGTACTTC.

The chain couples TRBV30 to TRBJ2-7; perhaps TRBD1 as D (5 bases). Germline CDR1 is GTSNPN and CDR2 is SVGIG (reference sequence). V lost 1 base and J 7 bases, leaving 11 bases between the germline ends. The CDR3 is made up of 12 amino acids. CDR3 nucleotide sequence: TGTGCCTGGAGTGGAACAGGTGGGGAGCAGTACTTC. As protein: CAWSGTGGEQYF.

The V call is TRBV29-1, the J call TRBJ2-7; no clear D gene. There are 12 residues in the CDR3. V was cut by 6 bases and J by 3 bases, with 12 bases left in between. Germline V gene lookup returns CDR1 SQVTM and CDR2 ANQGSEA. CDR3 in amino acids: CSVALGSYEQYF. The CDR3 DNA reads TGCAGCGTCGCTTTGGGCAGCTACGAGCAGTACTTC.

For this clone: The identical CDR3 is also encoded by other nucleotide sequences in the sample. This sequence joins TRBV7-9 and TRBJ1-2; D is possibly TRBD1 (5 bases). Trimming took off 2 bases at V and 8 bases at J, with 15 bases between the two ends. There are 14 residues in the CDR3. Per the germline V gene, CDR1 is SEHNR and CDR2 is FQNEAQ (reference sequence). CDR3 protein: CASSLPGQGRGYTF. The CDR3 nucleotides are TGTGCCAGCAGCTTACCTGGTCAGGGAAGAGGCTACACCTTC.

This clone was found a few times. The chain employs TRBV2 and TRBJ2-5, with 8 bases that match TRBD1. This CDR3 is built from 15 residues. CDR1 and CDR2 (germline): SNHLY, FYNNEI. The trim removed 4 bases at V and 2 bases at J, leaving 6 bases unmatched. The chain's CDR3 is CASSVGDRRQETQYF. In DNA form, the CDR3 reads TGTGCCAGCAGTGTGGGGGACAGGAGGCAAGAGACCCAGTACTTC.

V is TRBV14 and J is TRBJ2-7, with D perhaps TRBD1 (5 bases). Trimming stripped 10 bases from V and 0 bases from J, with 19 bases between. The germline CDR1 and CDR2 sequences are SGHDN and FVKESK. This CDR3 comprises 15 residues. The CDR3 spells CAIPTKQVSSYEQYF. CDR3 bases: TGTGCCATCCCGACAAAACAGGTAAGCTCCTACGAGCAGTACTTC.

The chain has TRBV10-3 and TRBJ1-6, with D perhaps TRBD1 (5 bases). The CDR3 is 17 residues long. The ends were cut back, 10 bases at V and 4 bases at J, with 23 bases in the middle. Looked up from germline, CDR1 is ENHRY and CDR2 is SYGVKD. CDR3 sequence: CATGRPQGYSYNSPLHF. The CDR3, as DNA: TGTGCCACCGGACGCCCCCAGGGATACTCTTATAATTCACCCCTCCACTTT.

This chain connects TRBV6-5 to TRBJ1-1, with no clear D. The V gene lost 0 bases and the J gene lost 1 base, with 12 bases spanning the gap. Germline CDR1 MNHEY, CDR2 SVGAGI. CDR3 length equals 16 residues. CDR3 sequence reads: CASSYSGRWANTEAFF. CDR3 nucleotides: TGTGCCAGCAGTTACTCGGGCAGGTGGGCGAACACTGAAGCTTTCTTT.

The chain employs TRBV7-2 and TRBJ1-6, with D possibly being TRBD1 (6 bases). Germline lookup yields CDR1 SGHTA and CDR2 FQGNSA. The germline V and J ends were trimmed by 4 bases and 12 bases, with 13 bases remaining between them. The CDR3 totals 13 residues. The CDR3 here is CASSSPIQGPLHF. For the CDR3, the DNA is TGTGCCAGCAGCTCACCAATACAGGGACCCCTCCACTTT.

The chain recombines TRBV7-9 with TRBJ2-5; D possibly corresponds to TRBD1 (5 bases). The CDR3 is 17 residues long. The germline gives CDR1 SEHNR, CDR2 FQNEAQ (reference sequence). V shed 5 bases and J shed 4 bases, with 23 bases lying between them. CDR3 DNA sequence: TGTGCCAGCAGCGACGGTCTCCCGGCAGGGAATGGAGAGACCCAGTACTTC. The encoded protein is CASSDGLPAGNGETQYF.

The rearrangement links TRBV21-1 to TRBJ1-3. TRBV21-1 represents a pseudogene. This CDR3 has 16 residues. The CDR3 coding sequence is TGTGCCAGCAGCAAAGATGTTCGGGGCTCTGGAAACACCATATATTTT. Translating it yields CASSKDVRGSGNTIYF.

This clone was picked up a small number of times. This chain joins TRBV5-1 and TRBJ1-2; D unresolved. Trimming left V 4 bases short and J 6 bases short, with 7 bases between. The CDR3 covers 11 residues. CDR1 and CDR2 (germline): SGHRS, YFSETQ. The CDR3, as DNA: TGCGCCAGCAGCCAGACTGATGGCTACACCTTC. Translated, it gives CASSQTDGYTF.

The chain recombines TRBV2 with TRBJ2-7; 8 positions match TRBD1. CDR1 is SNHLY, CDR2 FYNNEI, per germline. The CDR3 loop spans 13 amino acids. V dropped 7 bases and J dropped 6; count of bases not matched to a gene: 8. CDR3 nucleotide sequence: TGTGCCAGCACCGGACAGGGTTGGGGCGAGCAGTACTTC. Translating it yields CASTGQGWGEQYF.

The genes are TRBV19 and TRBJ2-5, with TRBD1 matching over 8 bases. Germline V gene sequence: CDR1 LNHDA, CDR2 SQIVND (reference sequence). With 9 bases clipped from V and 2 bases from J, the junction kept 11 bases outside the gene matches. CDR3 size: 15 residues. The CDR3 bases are TGTGCCAGAGGCCCCGGGACAGGAGGTCAAGAGACCCAGTACTTC. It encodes CARGPGTGGQETQYF.

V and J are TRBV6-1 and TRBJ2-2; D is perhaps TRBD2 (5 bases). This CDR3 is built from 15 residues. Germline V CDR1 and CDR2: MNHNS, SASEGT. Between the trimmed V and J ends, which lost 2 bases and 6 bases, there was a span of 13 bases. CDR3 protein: CASSELIWRSGELFF. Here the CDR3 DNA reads TGTGCCAGCAGTGAACTTATTTGGAGGTCCGGGGAGCTGTTTTTT.

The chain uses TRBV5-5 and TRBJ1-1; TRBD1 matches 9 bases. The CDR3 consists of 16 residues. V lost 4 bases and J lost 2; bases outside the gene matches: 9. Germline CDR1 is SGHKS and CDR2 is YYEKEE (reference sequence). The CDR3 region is CASSPMVGQGNTEAFF. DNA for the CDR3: TGTGCCAGCAGCCCGATGGTGGGACAGGGTAACACTGAAGCTTTCTTT.

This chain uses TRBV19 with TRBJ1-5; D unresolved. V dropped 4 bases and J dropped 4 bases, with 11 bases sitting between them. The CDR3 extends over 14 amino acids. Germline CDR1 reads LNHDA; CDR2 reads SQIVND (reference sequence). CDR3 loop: CASSSGNRNQPQHF. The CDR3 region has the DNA TGTGCCAGTAGTAGCGGCAATCGTAATCAGCCCCAGCATTTT.

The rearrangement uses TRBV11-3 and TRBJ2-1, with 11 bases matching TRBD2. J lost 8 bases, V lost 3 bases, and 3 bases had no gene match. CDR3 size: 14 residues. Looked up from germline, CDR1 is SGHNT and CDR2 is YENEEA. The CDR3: CASSFSGGADEQFF. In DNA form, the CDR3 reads TGTGCCAGCAGCTTTAGCGGGGGGGCTGATGAGCAGTTCTTC.

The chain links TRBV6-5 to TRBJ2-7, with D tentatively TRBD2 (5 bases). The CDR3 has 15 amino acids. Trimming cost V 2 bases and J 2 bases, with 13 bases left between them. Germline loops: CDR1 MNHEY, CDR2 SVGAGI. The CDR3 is CASSYGGLGTYEQYF. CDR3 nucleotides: TGTGCCAGCAGTTACGGAGGCTTAGGGACCTACGAGCAGTACTTC.